Below, one TCR beta chain is given with its context. The ends were cut back, 3 bases at V and 2 bases at J, with 11 bases in the middle. Per germline, CDR1 SNHLY and CDR2 FYNNEI. The CDR3 runs to 14 residues. This record comes from a study of shared clonotypes between healthy human individuals. The naive CD8 population came from CD45RO-negative cells selected for CCR7, without terminally differentiated effector memory CD45RA+ cells. Donors comprised healthy HIV-negative adults lacking recent acute infections or vaccinations. Sequencing used immunoSEQ multiplex PCR; TCRdb keeps in-frame clones, though not all of them. The table shows approximately 1.9 million clones, with about 94% occurring only once.

Sample: naive CD8+ T cells from PBMCs. This TCR derives from a man between 18 and 35 years old in good health. Some clones in this sample may be carry-over from other donors' samples. This sequence joins TRBV2 and TRBJ2-7; D gene unclear. CDR3 coding DNA: TGTGCCAGCAGTGAGAGGTCCAAAACCTACGAGCAGTACTTC. It encodes CASSERSKTYEQYF. Full variable domain (outside the CDR3, taken from reference TRBV2 and TRBJ2-7): EPEVTQTPSHQVTQMGQEVILRCVPISNHLYFYWYRQILGQKVEFLVSFYNNEISEKSEIFDDQFSVERPDGSNFTLKIRSTKLEDSAMYFCASSERSKTYEQYFGPGTRLTVT.